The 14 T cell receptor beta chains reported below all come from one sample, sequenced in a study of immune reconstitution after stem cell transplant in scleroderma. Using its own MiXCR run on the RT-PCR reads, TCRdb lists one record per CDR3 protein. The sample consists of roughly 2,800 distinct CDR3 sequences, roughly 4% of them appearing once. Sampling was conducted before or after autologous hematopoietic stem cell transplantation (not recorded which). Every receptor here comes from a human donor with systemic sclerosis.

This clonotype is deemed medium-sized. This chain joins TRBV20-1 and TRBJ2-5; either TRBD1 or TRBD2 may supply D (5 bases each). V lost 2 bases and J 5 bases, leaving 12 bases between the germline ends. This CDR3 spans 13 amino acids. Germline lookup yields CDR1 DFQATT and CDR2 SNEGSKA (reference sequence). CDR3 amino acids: CSARYKGTETQYF. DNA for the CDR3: TGCAGTGCTAGATACAAGGGGACGGAGACCCAGTACTTC.

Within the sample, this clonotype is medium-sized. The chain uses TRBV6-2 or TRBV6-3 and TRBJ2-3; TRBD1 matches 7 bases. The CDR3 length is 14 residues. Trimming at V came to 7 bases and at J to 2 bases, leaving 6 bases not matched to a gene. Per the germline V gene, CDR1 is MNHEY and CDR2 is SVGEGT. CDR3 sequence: CASTRKGATDTQYF. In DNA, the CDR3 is TGTGCCAGCACCCGTAAGGGGGCCACAGATACGCAGTATTTT.

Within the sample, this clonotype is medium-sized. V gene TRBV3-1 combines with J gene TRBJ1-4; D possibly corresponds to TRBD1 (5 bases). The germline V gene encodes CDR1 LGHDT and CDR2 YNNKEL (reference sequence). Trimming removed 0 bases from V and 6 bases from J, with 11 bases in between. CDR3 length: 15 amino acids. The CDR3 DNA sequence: TGTGCCAGCAGCCAAGATCTGGGGGGGGATGAAAAACTGTTTTTT. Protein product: CASSQDLGGDEKLFF.

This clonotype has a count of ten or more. The DNA for the CDR3 is TGTGCCAGCAGTTACGCTTTCAAAGGCCCCCAAGAGACCCAGTACTTC. Translated, it gives CASSYAFKGPQETQYF. V and J are TRBV6-2 or TRBV6-3 and TRBJ2-5, with unresolved D. V lost 2 bases and J 1 base, leaving 14 bases between the germline ends. Germline V gene lookup returns CDR1 MNHEY and CDR2 SVGEGT. The CDR3 is 16 amino acids.

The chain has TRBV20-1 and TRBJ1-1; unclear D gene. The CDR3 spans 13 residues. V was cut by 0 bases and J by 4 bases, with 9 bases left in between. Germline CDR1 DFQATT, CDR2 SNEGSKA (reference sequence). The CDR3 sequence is CSARDSGGTEAFF. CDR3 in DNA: TGCAGTGCTAGAGATTCGGGAGGCACTGAAGCTTTCTTT.

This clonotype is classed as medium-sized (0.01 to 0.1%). The CDR3 nucleotides read TGTGCCAGCAGCCCAAGGAGGTCGCTAGCGGGAGGCGAGCAGTACTTC. Protein sequence: CASSPRRSLAGGEQYF. The chain recombines TRBV7-8 with TRBJ2-7; 11 positions agree with TRBD2. The CDR3 spans 16 residues. From germline, CDR1 is SGHVS and CDR2 FQNEAQ. Unmatched junction bases numbered 12, after V lost 5 bases and J lost 6 bases.

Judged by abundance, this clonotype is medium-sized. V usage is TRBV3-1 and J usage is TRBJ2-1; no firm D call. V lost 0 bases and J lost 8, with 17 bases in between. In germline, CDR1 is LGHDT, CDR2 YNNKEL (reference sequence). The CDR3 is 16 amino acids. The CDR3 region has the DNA TGTGCCAGCAGCCAAGACCTAGGCCTACTTCGTTATGAGCAGTTCTTC. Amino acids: CASSQDLGLLRYEQFF.

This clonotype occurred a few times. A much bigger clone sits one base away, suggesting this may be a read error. CDR3 DNA: TGTGTCAGCAGTTACTCAGGGTTCACTGAAGCTTTCTTT. This codes for CVSSYSGFTEAFF. The genes are TRBV6-5 and TRBJ1-1; perhaps TRBD1 as D (5 bases). This CDR3 spans 13 amino acids. Looked up from germline, CDR1 is MNHEY and CDR2 is SVGAGI.

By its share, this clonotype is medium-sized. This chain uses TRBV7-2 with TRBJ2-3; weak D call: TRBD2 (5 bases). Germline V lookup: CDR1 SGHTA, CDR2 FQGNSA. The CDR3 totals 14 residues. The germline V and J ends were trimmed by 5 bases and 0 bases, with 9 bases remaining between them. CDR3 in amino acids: CASSRGGSTDTQYF. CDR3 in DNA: TGTGCCAGCAGCCGCGGAGGTAGCACAGATACGCAGTATTTT.

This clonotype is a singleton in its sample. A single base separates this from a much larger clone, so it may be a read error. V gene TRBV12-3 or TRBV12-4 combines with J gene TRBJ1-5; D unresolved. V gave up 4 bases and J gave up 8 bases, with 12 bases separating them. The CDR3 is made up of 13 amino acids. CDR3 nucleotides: TGTGCCAGCAGTTCGGGCAGGTTCGAGCCCCAGCATTTT. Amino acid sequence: CASSSGRFEPQHF.

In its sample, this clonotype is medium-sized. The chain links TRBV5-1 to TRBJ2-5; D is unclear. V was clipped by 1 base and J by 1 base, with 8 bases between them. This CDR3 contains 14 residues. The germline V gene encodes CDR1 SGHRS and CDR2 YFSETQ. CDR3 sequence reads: CASSLFGSQETQYF. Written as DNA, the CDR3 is TGCGCCAGCAGCTTGTTTGGCAGCCAAGAGACCCAGTACTTC.

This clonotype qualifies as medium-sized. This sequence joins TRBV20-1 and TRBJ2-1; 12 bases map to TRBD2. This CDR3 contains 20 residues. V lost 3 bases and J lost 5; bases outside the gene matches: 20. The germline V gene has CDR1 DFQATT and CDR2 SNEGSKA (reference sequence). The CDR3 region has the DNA TGCAGTGCTAGCTCCCTGGCTAGCGGGAGGGCGCCTCCTTTTAACAATGAGCAGTTCTTC. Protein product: CSASSLASGRAPPFNNEQFF.

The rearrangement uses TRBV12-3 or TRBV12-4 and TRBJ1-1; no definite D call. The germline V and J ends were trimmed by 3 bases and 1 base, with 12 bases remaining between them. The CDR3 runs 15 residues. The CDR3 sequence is CASSFTHSSNTEAFF. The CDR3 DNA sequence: TGTGCCAGCAGTTTCACGCACAGCTCGAACACTGAAGCTTTCTTT.

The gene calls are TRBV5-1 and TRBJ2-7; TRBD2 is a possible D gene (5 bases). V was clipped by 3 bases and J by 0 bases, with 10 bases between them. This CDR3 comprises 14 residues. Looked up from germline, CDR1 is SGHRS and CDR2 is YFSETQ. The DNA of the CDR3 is TGCGCCAGCAGCTCGGACGCGGGCTCCTACGAGCAGTACTTC. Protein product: CASSSDAGSYEQYF.